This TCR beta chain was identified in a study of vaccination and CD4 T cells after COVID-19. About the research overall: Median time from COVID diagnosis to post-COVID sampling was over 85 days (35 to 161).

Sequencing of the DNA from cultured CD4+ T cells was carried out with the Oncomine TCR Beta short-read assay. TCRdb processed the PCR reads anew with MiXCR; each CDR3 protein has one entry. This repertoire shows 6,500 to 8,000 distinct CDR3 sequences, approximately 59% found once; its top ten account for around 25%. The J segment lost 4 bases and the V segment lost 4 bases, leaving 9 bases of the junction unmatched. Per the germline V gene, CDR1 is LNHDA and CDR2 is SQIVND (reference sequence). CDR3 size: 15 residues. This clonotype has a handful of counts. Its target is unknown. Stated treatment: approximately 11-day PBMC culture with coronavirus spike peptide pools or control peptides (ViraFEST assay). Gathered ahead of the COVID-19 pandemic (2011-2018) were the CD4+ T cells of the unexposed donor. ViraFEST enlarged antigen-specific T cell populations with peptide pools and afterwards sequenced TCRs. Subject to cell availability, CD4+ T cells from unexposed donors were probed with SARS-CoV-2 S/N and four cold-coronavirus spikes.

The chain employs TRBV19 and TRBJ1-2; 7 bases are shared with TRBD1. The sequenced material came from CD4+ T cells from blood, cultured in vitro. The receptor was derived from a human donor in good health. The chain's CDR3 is CASSTTGDGLYGYTF. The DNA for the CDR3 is TGTGCCAGTAGTACTACAGGGGACGGGCTCTATGGCTACACCTTC.